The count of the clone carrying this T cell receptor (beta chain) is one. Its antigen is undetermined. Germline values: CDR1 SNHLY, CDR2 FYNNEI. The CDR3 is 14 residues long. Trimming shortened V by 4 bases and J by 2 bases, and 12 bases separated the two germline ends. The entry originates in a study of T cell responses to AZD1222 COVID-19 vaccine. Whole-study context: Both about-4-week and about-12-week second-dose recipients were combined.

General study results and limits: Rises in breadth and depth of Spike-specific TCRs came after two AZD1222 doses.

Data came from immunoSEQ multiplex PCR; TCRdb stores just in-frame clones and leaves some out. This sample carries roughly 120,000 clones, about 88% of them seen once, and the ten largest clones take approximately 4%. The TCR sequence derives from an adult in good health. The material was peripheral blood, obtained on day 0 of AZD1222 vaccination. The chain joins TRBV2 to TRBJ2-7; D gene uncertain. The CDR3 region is CASSARVDAYEQYF. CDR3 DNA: TGTGCCAGCAGTGCCCGGGTTGACGCCTACGAGCAGTACTTC. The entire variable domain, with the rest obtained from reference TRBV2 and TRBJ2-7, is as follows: EPEVTQTPSHQVTQMGQEVILRCVPISNHLYFYWYRQILGQKVEFLVSFYNNEISEKSEIFDDQFSVERPDGSNFTLKIRSTKLEDSAMYFCASSARVDAYEQYFGPGTRLTVT.